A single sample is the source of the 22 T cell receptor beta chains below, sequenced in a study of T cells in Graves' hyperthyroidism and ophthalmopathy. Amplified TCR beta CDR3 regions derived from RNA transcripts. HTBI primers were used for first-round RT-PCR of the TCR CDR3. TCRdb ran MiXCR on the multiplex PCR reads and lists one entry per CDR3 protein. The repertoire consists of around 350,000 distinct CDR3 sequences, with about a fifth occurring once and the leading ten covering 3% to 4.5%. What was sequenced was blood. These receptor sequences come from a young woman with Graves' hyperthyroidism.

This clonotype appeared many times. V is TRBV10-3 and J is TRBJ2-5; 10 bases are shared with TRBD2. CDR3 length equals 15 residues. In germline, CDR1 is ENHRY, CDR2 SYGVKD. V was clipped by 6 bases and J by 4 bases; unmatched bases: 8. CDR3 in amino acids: CAIRETSGPGETQYF. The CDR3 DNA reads TGTGCCATCAGGGAGACTAGCGGGCCTGGAGAGACCCAGTACTTC.

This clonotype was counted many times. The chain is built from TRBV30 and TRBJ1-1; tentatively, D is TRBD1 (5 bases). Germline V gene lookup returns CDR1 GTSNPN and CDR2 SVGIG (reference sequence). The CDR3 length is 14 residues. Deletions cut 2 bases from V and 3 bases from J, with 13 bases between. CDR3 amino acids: CAWSFWDYDTEAFF. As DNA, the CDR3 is TGTGCCTGGAGTTTTTGGGACTATGACACTGAAGCTTTCTTT.

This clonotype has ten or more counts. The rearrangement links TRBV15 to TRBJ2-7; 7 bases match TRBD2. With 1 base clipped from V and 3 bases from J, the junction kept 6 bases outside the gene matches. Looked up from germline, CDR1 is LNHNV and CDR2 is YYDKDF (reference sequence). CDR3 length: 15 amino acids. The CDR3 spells CATSRGEGPFYEQYF. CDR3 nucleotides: TGTGCCACCAGCAGAGGGGAGGGTCCCTTCTACGAGCAGTACTTC. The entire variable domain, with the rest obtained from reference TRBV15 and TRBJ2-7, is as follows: DAMVIQNPRYQVTQFGKPVTLSCSQTLNHNVMYWYQQKSSQAPKLLFHYYDKDFNNEADTPDNFQSRRPNTSFCFLDIRSPGLGDTAMYLCATSRGEGPFYEQYFGPGTRLTVT.

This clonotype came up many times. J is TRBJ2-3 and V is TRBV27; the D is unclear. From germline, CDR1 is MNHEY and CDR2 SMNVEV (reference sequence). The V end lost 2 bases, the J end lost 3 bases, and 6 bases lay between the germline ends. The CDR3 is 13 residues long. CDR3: CASSLIKTDTQYF. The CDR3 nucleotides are TGTGCCAGCAGTTTAATTAAGACAGATACGCAGTATTTT.

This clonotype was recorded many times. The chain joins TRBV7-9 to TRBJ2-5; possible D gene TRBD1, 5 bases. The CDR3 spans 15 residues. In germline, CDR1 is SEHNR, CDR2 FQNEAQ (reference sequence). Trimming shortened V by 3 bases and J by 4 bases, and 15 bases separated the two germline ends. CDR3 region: CASSFFQGSGETQYF. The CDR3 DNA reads TGTGCCAGCAGCTTTTTTCAGGGATCGGGAGAGACCCAGTACTTC.

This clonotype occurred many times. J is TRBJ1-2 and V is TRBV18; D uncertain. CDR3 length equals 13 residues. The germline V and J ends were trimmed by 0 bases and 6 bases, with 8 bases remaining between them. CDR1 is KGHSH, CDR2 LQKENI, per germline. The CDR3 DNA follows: TGTGCCAGCTCACCACCGGCAGGAGATGGCTACACCTTC. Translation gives CASSPPAGDGYTF.

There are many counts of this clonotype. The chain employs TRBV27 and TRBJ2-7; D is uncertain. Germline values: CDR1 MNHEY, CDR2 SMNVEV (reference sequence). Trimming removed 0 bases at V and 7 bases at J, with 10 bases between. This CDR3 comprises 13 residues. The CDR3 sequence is CASSLSSAVEQYF. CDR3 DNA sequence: TGTGCCAGCAGTTTATCGTCGGCGGTTGAGCAGTACTTC.

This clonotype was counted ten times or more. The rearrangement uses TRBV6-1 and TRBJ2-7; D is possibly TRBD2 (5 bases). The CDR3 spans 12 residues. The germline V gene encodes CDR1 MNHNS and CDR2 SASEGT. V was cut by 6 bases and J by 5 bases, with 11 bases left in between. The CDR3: CASSPRGNEQYF. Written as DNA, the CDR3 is TGTGCCAGCAGCCCACGGGGAAACGAGCAGTACTTC.

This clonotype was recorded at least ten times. The CDR3 spells CSAPVDTRTQYF. CDR3 sequence (DNA): TGCAGTGCTCCCGTGGACACGCGGACCCAGTACTTC. The chain recombines TRBV20-1 with TRBJ2-5; maybe TRBD1 (5 bases). Germline values: CDR1 DFQATT, CDR2 SNEGSKA (reference sequence). The V gene lost 5 bases and the J gene lost 7 bases, with 14 bases spanning the gap. The CDR3 extends over 12 amino acids.

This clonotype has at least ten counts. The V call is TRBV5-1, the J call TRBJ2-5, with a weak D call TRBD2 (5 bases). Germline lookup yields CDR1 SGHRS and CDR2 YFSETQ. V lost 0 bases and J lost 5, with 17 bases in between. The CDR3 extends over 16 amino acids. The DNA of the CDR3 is TGCGCCAGCAGCTTGGCCAATCCGCAGTCGGGGGAGACCCAGTACTTC. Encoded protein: CASSLANPQSGETQYF.

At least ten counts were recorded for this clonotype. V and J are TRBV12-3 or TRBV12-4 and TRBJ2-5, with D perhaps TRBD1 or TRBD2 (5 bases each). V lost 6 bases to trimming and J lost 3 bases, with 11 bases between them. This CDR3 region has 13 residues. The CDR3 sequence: CASRRDGEETQYF. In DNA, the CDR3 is TGTGCCAGCAGGAGGGACGGGGAAGAGACCCAGTACTTC.

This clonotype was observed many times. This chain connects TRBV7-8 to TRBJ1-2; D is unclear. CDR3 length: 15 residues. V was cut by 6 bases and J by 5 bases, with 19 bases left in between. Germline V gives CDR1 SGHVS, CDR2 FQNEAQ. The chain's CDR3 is CASRPLNRVPYGYTF. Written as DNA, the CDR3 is TGTGCCAGCAGACCCCTCAACCGGGTCCCTTATGGCTACACCTTC. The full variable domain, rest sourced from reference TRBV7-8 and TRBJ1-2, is GAGVSQSPRYKVAKRGQDVALRCDPISGHVSLFWYQQALGQGPEFLTYFQNEAQLDKSGLPSDRFFAERPEGSVSTLKIQRTQQEDSAVYLCASRPLNRVPYGYTFGSGTRLTVV.

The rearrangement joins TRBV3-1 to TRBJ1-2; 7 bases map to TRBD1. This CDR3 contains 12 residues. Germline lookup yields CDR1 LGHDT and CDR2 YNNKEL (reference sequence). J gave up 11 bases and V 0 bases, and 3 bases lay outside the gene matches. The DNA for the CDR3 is TGTGCCAGCAGCCAAGAAGCAGGGGGGTACACCTTC. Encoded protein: CASSQEAGGYTF.

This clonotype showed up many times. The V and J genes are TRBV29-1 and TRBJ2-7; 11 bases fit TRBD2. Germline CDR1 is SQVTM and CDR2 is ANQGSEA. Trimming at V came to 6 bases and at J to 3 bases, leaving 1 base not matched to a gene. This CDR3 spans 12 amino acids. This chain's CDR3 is CSVGTSGYEQYF. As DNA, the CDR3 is TGCAGCGTAGGGACTAGCGGCTACGAGCAGTACTTC.

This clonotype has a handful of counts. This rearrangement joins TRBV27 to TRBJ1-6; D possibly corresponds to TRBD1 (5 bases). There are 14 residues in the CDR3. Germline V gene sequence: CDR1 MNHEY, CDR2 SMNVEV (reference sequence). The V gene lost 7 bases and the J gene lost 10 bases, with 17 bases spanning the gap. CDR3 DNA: TGTGCCAGCACCCCCAGGGACGGTAACTCACCCCTCCACTTT. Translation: CASTPRDGNSPLHF.

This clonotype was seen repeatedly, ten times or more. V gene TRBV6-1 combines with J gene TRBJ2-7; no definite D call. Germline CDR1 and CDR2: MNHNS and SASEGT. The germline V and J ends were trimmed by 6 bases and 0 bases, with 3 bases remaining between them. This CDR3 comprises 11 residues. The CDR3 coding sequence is TGTGCCAGCAGGAGCTCCTACGAGCAGTACTTC. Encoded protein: CASRSSYEQYF.

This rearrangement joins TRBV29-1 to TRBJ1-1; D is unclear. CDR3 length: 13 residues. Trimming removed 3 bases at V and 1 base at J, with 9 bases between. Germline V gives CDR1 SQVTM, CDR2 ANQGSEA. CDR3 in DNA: TGCAGCGTTGAGGGTAAAGCGAACACTGAAGCTTTCTTT. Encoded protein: CSVEGKANTEAFF.

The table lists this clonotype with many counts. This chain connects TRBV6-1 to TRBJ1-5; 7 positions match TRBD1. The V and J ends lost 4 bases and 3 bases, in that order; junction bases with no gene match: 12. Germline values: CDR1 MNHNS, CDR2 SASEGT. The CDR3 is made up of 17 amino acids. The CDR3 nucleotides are TGTGCCAGCAGTGTAAGGTGGGACAGCCTTATCAATCAGCCCCAGCATTTT. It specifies CASSVRWDSLINQPQHF.

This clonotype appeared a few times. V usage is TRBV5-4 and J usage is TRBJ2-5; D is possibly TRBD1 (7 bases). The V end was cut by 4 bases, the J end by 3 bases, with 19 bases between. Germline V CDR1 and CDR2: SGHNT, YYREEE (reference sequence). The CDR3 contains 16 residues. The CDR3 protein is CASSRPGGTGEETQYF. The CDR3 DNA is TGTGCCAGCAGCCGCCCCGGGGGCACAGGGGAAGAGACCCAGTACTTC.

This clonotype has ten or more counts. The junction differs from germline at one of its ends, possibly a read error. This chain's CDR3 is CATRGLGNTIYF. The CDR3 region has the DNA TGTGCTACCAGGGGGCTAGGAAACACCATATATTTT. This chain joins TRBV15 and TRBJ1-3, with 8 bases that match TRBD1. The CDR3 is 12 amino acids. CDR1 LNHNV and CDR2 YYDKDF come from the germline V gene (reference sequence).

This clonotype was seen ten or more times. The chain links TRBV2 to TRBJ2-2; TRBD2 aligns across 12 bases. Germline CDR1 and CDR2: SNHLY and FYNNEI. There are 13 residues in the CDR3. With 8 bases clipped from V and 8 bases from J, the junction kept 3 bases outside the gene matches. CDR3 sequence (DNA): TGTGCCAGCGGACTAGCGGGGTTGGGGGAGCTGTTTTTT. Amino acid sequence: CASGLAGLGELFF.

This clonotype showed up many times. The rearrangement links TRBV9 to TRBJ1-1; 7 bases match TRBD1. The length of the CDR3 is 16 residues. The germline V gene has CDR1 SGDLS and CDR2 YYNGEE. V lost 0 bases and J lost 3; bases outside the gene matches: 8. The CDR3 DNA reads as TGTGCCAGCAGCGTAGGACAGGGAGCACTGGACACTGAAGCTTTCTTT. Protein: CASSVGQGALDTEAFF. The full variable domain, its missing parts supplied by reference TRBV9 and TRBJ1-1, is DSGVTQTPKHLITATGQRVTLRCSPRSGDLSVYWYQQSLDQGLQFLIQYYNGEERAKGNILERFSAQQFPDLHSELNLSSLELGDSALYFCASSVGQGALDTEAFFGQGTRLTVV.